This T cell receptor (beta chain) stems from a study of shared clonotypes between healthy human individuals (dated by TCRdb to 2020 to 2022). In terms of the full investigation: Three men and a couple of women, aged 18 to 49 years, made up the cohort. For each donor, CD4 naive and CD4 memory were each given three plates, CD8 naive was given two plates, and CD8 memory was given one plate. The study deeply sequenced blood TCR repertoires of five healthy adults to estimate repertoire size and the extent of clonotype sharing between individuals. Different laboratories and diverse techniques were used to prepare libraries and sequence TCR repertoires, to increase sequencing depth and limit assay-specific biases. Leukapheresis yielded between about 0.8 and 9.5 billion PBMCs per donor. The full study reports these points: Even with the large sequencing depth, rarefaction of the sorted-subset datasets indicated that sequencing was incomplete. Sampling was restricted to blood, and TCR repertoires in tissues likely differ from the TCR repertoires found in blood. Pairwise subsampling led to the expectation that sequencing depth would affect the degree of clonotype sharing among donors. Compared with non-shared clonotypes, the clonotypes found in all four sorted-subset donors had higher generation probabilities. About 5% of naive CD4, 3% to 4% of naive CD8, about 2.5% of memory CD4, and 0.4% of memory CD8 clonotypes were shared across a few donors. Estimated clonotype richness was generally larger for naive than for memory subsets. Because the study included only a small number of donors, the genetic and exposure-history diversity represented was limited.

Using the deep immunoSEQ assay, multiplex PCR amplified TCR CDR3 regions from genomic DNA. Genomic DNA extracted from each cell subset was distributed evenly over all wells of several immunoSEQ 96-well plates, and each plate served as one replicate. For sorted subsets, roughly 0.2 ug genomic DNA, equal to 30,000 or so T cell genomes, was loaded into each replicate PCR. Purified libraries were measured with a Qubit 3.0 fluorometer, size-checked on a Bioanalyzer 2100, and measured again with the KAPA Library Quantification kit. A separate single-read 150-cycle Illumina NextSeq 550 flow cell was used to sequence each immunoSEQ 96-well plate. As for the authors' bioinformatics: The immunoSEQ output contained only junctional sequences without quality scores, so filtering could not match that applied to full-length reads. To assign V/J genes and CDR3, sequences were annotated using PyIR, a Python wrapper for IgBLAST v1.9, with IMGT germline references. Reads with weak V/J assignments (E-value above 1e-6), missing CDR3, stop codons, out-of-frame junctions, or ambiguous translated residues were removed. A V3J clonotype was defined by an identical inferred V gene, J gene, and CDR3 amino acid sequence. To compute the percentage overlap between repertoires, the number of shared unique clonotypes was divided by the size of the smaller repertoire. Repertoire richness was assessed with RTK rarefaction, the Chao1 estimator, and Recon v2.1 estimates of unobserved clonotypes. Generation probabilities were computed with OLGA for all TCRbeta clonotypes obtained by the gDNA method from four donors. Drawn from immuneACCESS, this table holds only the in-frame rearrangements with V and J called that TCRdb kept. Clones are partly lost; checked studies trace under half to an unresolved V gene and leave the rest unexplained. That table furnishes V, J and clone size, whereas the DNA furnished D and trimming. The sample data list roughly 760,000 clones, and approximately 79% of these were observed just once. Over 1.5% of the sample is in the top ten clones.

For this chain, trimming is 6 bases at the V end and 7 bases at the J end, and the number of junction bases without a gene match is 10. CDR1 MNHEY and CDR2 SMNVEV were looked up in the germline V gene (reference sequence). Including the terminal cysteine and phenylalanine, the CDR3 comprises 14 residues. Just CDR3 DNA is preserved here, 42 bases in frame from base 1. The donors were healthy, HIV-negative adults who had no recently reported acute infections or vaccinations. Every donor was a Caucasian adult living in Nashville, Tennessee, USA. Magnetic negative selection was used to enrich CD4+ T cells, after which naive cells were positively selected on CD45RA and the negative fraction became the memory subset. Blood was collected by leukapheresis, and PBMCs were isolated by Ficoll-Histopaque density gradient centrifugation and then cryopreserved in liquid nitrogen vapor phase. Analytical flow cytometry was used to check the purity and quantity of every magnetically sorted T cell population. Genomic DNA was isolated from every sorted fraction and measured by UV absorbance on a Nanodrop 2000c.

This clone was counted once. Its recognized antigen is unknown. No much larger clonotype is one base removed from it; base qualities were not supplied. Source material: memory CD4+ T cells sorted from blood. The cell subset or site label of this sample denotes: CD45RA-negative fraction. The receptor's source is a woman aged 25 to 45 in good health. The chain couples TRBV27 to TRBJ1-2; TRBD1 fits 8 bases in the junction. The base sequence is TGTGCCAGCAGCTTGACAGGGGTACCGGGTGGCTACACCTTC. This gives the protein CASSLTGVPGGYTF.